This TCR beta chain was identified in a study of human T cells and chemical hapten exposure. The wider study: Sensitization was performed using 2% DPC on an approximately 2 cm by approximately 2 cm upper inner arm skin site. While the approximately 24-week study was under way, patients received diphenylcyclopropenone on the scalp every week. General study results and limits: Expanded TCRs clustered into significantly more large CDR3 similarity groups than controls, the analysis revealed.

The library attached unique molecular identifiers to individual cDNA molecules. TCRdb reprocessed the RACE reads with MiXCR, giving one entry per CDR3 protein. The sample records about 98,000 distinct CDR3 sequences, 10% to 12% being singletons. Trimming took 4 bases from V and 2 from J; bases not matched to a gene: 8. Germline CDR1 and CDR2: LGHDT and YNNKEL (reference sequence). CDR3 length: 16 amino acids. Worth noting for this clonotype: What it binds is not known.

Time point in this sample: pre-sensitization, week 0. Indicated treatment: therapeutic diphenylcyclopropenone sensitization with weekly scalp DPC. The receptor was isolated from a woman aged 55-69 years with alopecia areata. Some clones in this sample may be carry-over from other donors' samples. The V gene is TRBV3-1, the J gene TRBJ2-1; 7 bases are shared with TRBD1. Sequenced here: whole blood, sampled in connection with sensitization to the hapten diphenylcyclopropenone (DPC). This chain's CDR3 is CASSPRRTGAYNEQFF. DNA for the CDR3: TGTGCCAGCAGCCCCCGACGGACAGGAGCCTACAATGAGCAGTTCTTC.